The source of this TCR beta chain is a study of blood T cell repertoires in COVID-19. In the study overall: In each case, the material was cDNA or gDNA derived from T cells, B-cell-depleted T cells, or PBMCs.

Generated by immunoSEQ multiplex PCR, the TCRdb table keeps only in-frame clones and is missing some. Altogether about 100,000 clones are present, roughly 86% being singletons, with the ten largest covering 9.5% to 10%. This CDR3 comprises 15 residues. Germline V gene lookup returns CDR1 SGHAT and CDR2 FQDESV (reference sequence). V dropped 0 bases and J dropped 0 bases, with 8 bases sitting between them. This sequence was found in a man aged 40-55 years with active or convalescent COVID-19. The rearrangement joins TRBV11-1 to TRBJ1-1; D ambiguous. The sequenced sample consisted of peripheral blood. DNA of the CDR3: TGTGCCAGCAGCTTAGCGCCTACAGTGAACACTGAAGCTTTCTTT. Translating it yields CASSLAPTVNTEAFF.